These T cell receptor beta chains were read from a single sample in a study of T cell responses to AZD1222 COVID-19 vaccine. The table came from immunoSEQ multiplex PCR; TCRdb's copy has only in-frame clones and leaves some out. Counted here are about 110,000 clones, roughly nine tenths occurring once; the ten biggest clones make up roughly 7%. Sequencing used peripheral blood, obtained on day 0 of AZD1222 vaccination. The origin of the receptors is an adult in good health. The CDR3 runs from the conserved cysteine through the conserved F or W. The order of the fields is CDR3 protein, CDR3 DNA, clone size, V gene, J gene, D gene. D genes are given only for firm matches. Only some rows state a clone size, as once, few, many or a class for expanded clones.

CASSIGGTNQETQYF	TGTGCCAGTAGTATCGGCGGGACAAACCAAGAGACCCAGTACTTC	NA	TRBV19	TRBJ2-5	NA
CASSLTGMPNYGYTF	TGTGCCAGCAGCCTCACAGGGATGCCTAACTATGGCTACACCTTC	NA	TRBV7-6	TRBJ1-2	NA
CASTRAGGNTGELFF	TGCGCCAGCACTAGGGCGGGAGGGAACACCGGGGAGCTGTTTTTT	NA	TRBV23-1	TRBJ2-2	TRBD2
CASLTGRSTEAFF	TGTGCCAGCCTGACGGGGAGGAGCACTGAAGCTTTCTTT	NA	TRBV6-6	TRBJ1-1	NA
CASSFRADRNYNEQFF	TGCGCCAGCAGTTTTCGAGCGGACAGAAACTACAATGAGCAGTTCTTC	NA	TRBV10-1	TRBJ2-1	NA
CASTGTGGRRDTQYF	TGTGCCAGTACCGGAACGGGAGGCCGCAGGGATACGCAGTATTTT	NA	TRBV19	TRBJ2-3	TRBD2
CASSQGDEQYF	TGTGCCAGCAGCCAAGGAGACGAGCAGTACTTC	NA	TRBV3-1/TRBV3-2	TRBJ2-7	NA
CASSLRTSGGATDTQYF	TGTGCCAGCAGCTTGAGGACTAGCGGGGGGGCCACAGATACGCAGTATTTT	NA	TRBV5-4	TRBJ2-3	TRBD2
CASSPPGEGGAGQYF	TGTGCCAGCTCACCCCCTGGCGAAGGGGGCGCGGGGCAGTACTTC	few	TRBV18	TRBJ2-7	TRBD1
CASSEAHGRPQHF	TGTGCCAGCAGTGAAGCTCACGGCCGGCCCCAGCATTTT	NA	TRBV6-1	TRBJ1-5	NA
CSVDRPGTVSTDTQYF	TGCAGCGTTGATAGACCCGGCACTGTAAGCACAGATACGCAGTATTTT	once	TRBV29-1	TRBJ2-3	NA
CASSLEVASDYNEQFF	TGTGCCAGCAGCTTGGAGGTCGCTAGCGACTACAATGAGCAGTTCTTC	NA	TRBV5-4	TRBJ2-1	NA
CASSDSRRADTQYF	TGCGCCAGCAGTGACAGTCGAAGGGCAGATACGCAGTATTTT	NA	TRBV10-2	TRBJ2-3	NA
CASSSEGLSPLHF	TGTGCCAGCAGCTCGGAAGGGCTCTCACCCCTCCACTTT	NA	TRBV11-2	TRBJ1-6	NA
CASSLAGGSVQYF	TGTGCCAGCAGCTTAGCGGGGGGGAGTGTGCAGTACTTC	NA	TRBV7-8	TRBJ2-7	TRBD2
CASSEAWGGGYGYTF	TGTGCCAGCAGTGAAGCGTGGGGAGGGGGATATGGCTACACCTTC	NA	TRBV2	TRBJ1-2	NA
CASRNRDDTEAFF	TGTGCCAGCCGAAACAGGGATGACACTGAAGCTTTCTTT	NA	TRBV19	TRBJ1-1	NA
CASSEGTGGTNQPQHF	TGTGCCAGCAGTGAAGGGACAGGGGGCACAAATCAGCCCCAGCATTTT	NA	TRBV6-1	TRBJ1-5	TRBD1
CASSVRAERLLAPLHF	TGTGCCAGCAGCGTAAGGGCAGAGAGGCTCCTAGCACCCCTCCACTTT	NA	TRBV9	TRBJ1-6	NA
CASSNTGGRGTEAFF	TGCGCCAGCAGCAATACGGGGGGCCGTGGCACTGAAGCTTTCTTT	NA	TRBV5-1	TRBJ1-1	NA
CASSLDGGGAFF	TGTGCCAGCAGCCTGGACGGCGGAGGAGCTTTCTTT	NA	TRBV5-6	TRBJ1-1	NA
CTSSQGVGLLRSFF	TGCACCAGCAGCCAAGGGGTAGGGCTCCTCCGGTCTTTCTTT	NA	TRBV1	TRBJ1-1	NA
CASSRSTGPNEKLFF	TGTGCCAGCTCACGATCAACAGGGCCGAATGAAAAACTGTTTTTT	few	TRBV18	TRBJ1-4	NA
CASRTRPPTGELFF	TGCGCCAGCAGAACGCGGCCCCCCACCGGGGAGCTGTTTTTT	NA	TRBV4-1	TRBJ2-2	NA
CASSWSGGDYGYTF	TGTGCCAGCAGTTGGTCAGGGGGGGACTATGGCTACACCTTC	NA	TRBV27	TRBJ1-2	TRBD1
CASSPSGAWDEQFF	TGCGCCAGCAGCCCCTCGGGGGCCTGGGATGAGCAGTTCTTC	NA	TRBV5-1	TRBJ2-1	NA
CASSSMTHQPQHF	TGTGCCAGCAGTAGTATGACGCATCAGCCCCAGCATTTT	once	TRBV27	TRBJ1-5	NA
CASGWDKRTEAFF	TGTGCCAGCGGTTGGGACAAAAGGACTGAAGCTTTCTTT	NA	TRBV2	TRBJ1-1	NA
CASSTTTGLEQYF	TGTGCCAGCAGCACTACGACAGGGTTGGAGCAGTACTTC	few	TRBV7-9	TRBJ2-7	TRBD1
CASSTGHNYGYTF	TGTGCCAGCAGCACAGGGCACAACTATGGCTACACCTTC	NA	TRBV5-6	TRBJ1-2	NA
CASSSGTTKTGELFF	TGTGCCAGCAGCTCCGGGACTACTAAAACCGGGGAGCTGTTTTTT	few	TRBV7-6	TRBJ2-2	TRBD2
CASSLSGLAFYEQYF	TGCGCCAGCAGCTTATCGGGACTAGCTTTTTACGAGCAGTACTTC	NA	TRBV5-1	TRBJ2-7	TRBD2
CVRSLVLGGYTF	TGTGTCAGAAGCTTAGTGTTGGGAGGCTACACCTTC	NA	TRBV7-5	TRBJ1-2	NA
CASSPGHRSYEQYF	TGCGCCAGCAGCCCCGGACATCGGTCCTACGAGCAGTACTTC	NA	TRBV5-1	TRBJ2-7	NA
CASSDEGGLGNIQYF	TGTGCCAGCAGTGACGAGGGTGGGCTTGGAAACATTCAGTACTTC	NA	TRBV2	TRBJ2-4	NA
CASRQQGMNTEAFF	TGTGCCAGTAGACAACAGGGGATGAACACTGAAGCTTTCTTT	NA	TRBV19	TRBJ1-1	TRBD1
CASSLGQGLGSPLHF	TGCGCCAGCAGCTTGGGACAGGGGTTGGGTTCACCCCTCCACTTT	NA	TRBV5-1	TRBJ1-6	TRBD1
CASSLVGVGTGAMDTQYF	TGCGCCAGCAGCTTGGTGGGTGTCGGGACAGGGGCGATGGATACGCAGTATTTT	NA	TRBV5-1	TRBJ2-3	TRBD1
CASREPGQAYGYTF	TGCGCCAGCAGGGAACCGGGACAGGCATATGGCTACACCTTC	NA	TRBV10-2	TRBJ1-2	TRBD1
CSEAGQGASGYTF	TGCAGCGAGGCGGGACAGGGGGCGTCTGGCTACACCTTC	NA	TRBV29-1	TRBJ1-2	TRBD1
CASSVAGEGDTEAFF	TGTGCCAGCAGCGTAGCAGGGGAGGGGGACACTGAAGCTTTCTTT	NA	TRBV9	TRBJ1-1	NA
CASREAGGDTQYF	TGTGCCAGCAGGGAGGCAGGGGGGGATACGCAGTATTTT	once	TRBV3-1/TRBV3-2	TRBJ2-3	NA
CAWNGGTEAFF	TGTGCCTGGAACGGGGGGACTGAAGCTTTCTTT	NA	TRBV30	TRBJ1-1	NA
CASSLGQYQPQHF	TGTGCCAGCAGTTTAGGGCAGTATCAGCCCCAGCATTTT	NA	TRBV6-5	TRBJ1-5	NA
CAISGPPGSEAFF	TGTGCCATCAGTGGTCCTCCGGGGTCCGAAGCTTTCTTT	NA	TRBV10-3	TRBJ1-1	NA
CASSPNGVLGETQYF	TGTGCCAGCAGCCCCAACGGGGTATTGGGAGAGACCCAGTACTTC	once	TRBV7-2	TRBJ2-5	NA
CASSPRWDGETQYF	TGTGCCAGCAGCCCCCGGTGGGATGGGGAGACCCAGTACTTC	NA	TRBV7-6	TRBJ2-5	NA
CASSLGGNGGQYF	TGTGCCAGCAGCTTAGGAGGCAACGGGGGGCAGTATTTT	NA	TRBV7-2	TRBJ2-3	NA
CASSVQGAEGSPLHF	TGTGCCAGCAGCGTACAGGGAGCCGAGGGGTCACCCCTCCACTTT	few	TRBV7-8	TRBJ1-6	NA
CASSHRRVPRGGYTF	TGTGCCAGCAGCCATCGGAGGGTACCCCGGGGTGGCTACACCTTC	NA	TRBV7-8	TRBJ1-2	NA
CASSLVVGNTEAFF	TGCGCCAGCAGCTTGGTAGTTGGAAACACTGAAGCTTTCTTT	NA	TRBV5-1	TRBJ1-1	NA
CASSEAPRGAGNTIYF	TGTGCCAGCAGTGAAGCCCCCAGGGGGGCTGGAAACACCATATATTTT	NA	TRBV6-1	TRBJ1-3	TRBD1
CATSRDRDIGYTF	TGTGCCACCTCCCGGGACAGGGATATTGGCTACACCTTC	NA	TRBV7-9	TRBJ1-2	TRBD1